This TCR beta chain was obtained from a study of shared clonotypes between healthy human individuals. General study results and limits: Clonotypes which were not shared had lower generation probabilities than clonotypes that all four donors shared.

V lost 6 bases and J lost 2, with 16 bases in between. The CDR3 extends over 15 amino acids. Germline values: CDR1 MNHNS, CDR2 SASEGT. Sequencing used immunoSEQ multiplex PCR; TCRdb keeps in-frame clones, though not all of them. This table holds over 2 million clones, 80% to 95% found once. This clone was detected once. Its antigen remains unknown. The specimen sequenced was naive CD4+ T cells from PBMCs. The subset is: CD45RA+ positively selected. This TCR was sampled from a man younger than 30 in good health. Some clones in this sample may be carry-over from other donors' samples. The J gene is TRBJ2-5, the V gene TRBV6-1; D possibly corresponds to TRBD2 (5 bases). CDR3: CASRGSRRGQETQYF. The CDR3, as DNA: TGTGCCAGCAGAGGGAGTCGGAGAGGGCAAGAGACCCAGTACTTC.